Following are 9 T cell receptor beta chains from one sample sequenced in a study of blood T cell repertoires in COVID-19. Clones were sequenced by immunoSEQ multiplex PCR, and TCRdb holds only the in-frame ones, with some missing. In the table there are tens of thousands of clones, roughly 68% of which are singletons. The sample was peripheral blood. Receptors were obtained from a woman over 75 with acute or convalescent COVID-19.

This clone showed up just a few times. The CDR3, as DNA: TGTGCCAGCAGCCCTATGGGGAACAGGGGTAGCACTAATGAAAAACTGTTTTTT. It codes for CASSPMGNRGSTNEKLFF. The V call is TRBV7-9, the J call TRBJ1-4; TRBD1 aligns across 7 bases. Trimming at V came to 5 bases and at J to 2 bases, leaving 14 bases not matched to a gene. Per the germline V gene, CDR1 is SEHNR and CDR2 is FQNEAQ (reference sequence). The CDR3 runs to 18 residues.

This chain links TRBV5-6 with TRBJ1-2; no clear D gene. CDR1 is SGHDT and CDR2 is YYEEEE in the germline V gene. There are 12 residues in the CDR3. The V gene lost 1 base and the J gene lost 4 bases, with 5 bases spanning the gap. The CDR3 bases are TGTGCCAGCAGCTTGACGGTCTATGGCTACACCTTC. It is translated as CASSLTVYGYTF.

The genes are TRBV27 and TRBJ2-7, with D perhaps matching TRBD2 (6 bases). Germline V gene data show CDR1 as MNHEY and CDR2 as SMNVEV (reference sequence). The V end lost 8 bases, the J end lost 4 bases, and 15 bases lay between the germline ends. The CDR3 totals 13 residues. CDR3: CASAGIFGYEQYF. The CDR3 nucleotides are TGTGCCAGCGCGGGGATTTTCGGTTACGAGCAGTACTTC.

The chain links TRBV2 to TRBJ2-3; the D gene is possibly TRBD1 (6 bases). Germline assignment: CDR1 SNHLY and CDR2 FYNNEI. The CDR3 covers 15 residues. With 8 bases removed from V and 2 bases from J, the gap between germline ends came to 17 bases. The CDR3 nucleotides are TGTGCCAGCGGCCCCGGGACACCTTTCACAGATACGCAGTATTTT. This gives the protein CASGPGTPFTDTQYF.

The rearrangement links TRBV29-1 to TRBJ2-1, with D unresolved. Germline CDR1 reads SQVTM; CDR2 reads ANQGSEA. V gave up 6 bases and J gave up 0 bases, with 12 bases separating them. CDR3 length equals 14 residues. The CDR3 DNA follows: TGCAGCGTGCTACCACTCCACTCCTACAATGAGCAGTTCTTC. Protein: CSVLPLHSYNEQFF.

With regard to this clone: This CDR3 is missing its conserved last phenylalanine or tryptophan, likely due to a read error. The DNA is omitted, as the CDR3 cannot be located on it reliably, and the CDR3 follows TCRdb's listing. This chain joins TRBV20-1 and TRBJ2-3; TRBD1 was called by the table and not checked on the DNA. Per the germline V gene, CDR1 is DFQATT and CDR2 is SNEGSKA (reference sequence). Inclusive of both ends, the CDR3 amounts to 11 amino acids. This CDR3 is CSARDRQGSGG.

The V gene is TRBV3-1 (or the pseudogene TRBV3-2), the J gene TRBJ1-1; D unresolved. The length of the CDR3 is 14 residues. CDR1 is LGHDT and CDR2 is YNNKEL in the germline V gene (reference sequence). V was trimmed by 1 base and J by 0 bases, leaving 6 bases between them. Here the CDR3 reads CASSQGQVNTEAFF. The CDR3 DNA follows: TGTGCCAGCAGCCAAGGGCAGGTGAACACTGAAGCTTTCTTT.

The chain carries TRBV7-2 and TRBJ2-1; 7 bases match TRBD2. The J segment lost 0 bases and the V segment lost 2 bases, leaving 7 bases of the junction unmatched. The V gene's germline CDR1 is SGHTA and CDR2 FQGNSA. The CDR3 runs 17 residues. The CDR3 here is CASSLMPSGFSYNEQFF. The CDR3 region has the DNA TGTGCCAGCAGCTTAATGCCTAGCGGTTTCTCCTACAATGAGCAGTTCTTC.

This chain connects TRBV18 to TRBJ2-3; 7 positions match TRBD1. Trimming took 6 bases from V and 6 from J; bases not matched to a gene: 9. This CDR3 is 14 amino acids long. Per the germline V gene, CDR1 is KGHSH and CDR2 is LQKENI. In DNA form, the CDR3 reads TGTGCCAGCTCCCGGGACAGTCGTCGGGATACGCAGTATTTT. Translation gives CASSRDSRRDTQYF.